The 5 T cell receptor beta chains presented below share a single source sample, sequenced in a study of metastatic and nonmetastatic thyroid tumors. Thyroid surgery had not been preceded by any treatment in any patient. TCRdb recomputed clones from the PCR reads via MiXCR. This sample has tens of thousands of clones, with roughly 20% found just once. Sequencing used blood. The receptors shown here come from a female donor with papillary thyroid cancer or a benign thyroid nodule (not recorded which). Some clones in this sample may be carry-over from other donors' samples.

This clone was seen repeatedly, ten times or more. This chain links TRBV5-1 with TRBJ1-1, with unresolved D. Germline-derived CDR1 and CDR2 are SGHRS and YFSETQ. V shed 1 base and J shed 6 bases, with 13 bases lying between them. CDR3 size: 14 residues. The CDR3 region is CASSLTVFSAEAFF. In DNA, the CDR3 is TGCGCCAGCAGCTTGACCGTGTTCAGCGCTGAAGCTTTCTTT.

This clone was detected ten times or more. The chain couples TRBV5-4 to TRBJ1-2, with a possible D match to TRBD1 (5 bases). Trimming cost V 4 bases and J 0 bases, with 10 bases left between them. Per germline, CDR1 SGHNT and CDR2 YYREEE (reference sequence). This CDR3 has 14 residues. CDR3: CASSQSTANYGYTF. As DNA, the CDR3 is TGTGCCAGCAGCCAGTCGACAGCTAACTATGGCTACACCTTC.

This clone was seen ten or more times. This could be a read error, since a much larger clone is one nucleotide away. CDR3 amino acids: CASIPLWTGGNYNEQFF. CDR3 nucleotide sequence: TGTGCCAGCATCCCCCTTTGGACAGGGGGCAACTACAATGAGCAGTTCTTC. The chain couples TRBV11-2 to TRBJ2-1; 11 bases agree with TRBD1. The V and J ends lost 7 bases and 3 bases, in that order; junction bases with no gene match: 11. The CDR3 is made up of 17 amino acids. Germline values: CDR1 SGHAT, CDR2 FQNNGV.

There are many counts of this clone. This rearrangement joins TRBV20-1 to TRBJ2-1; 8 bases align to TRBD2. CDR3 length equals 15 residues. The V and J ends lost 3 bases and 6 bases, in that order; junction bases with no gene match: 10. Germline V gene lookup returns CDR1 DFQATT and CDR2 SNEGSKA (reference sequence). CDR3 coding DNA: TGCAGTGCTAGGACGAGCGGGAGTAGTCTCAATGAGCAGTTCTTC. Its translation: CSARTSGSSLNEQFF.

This clone was seen many times. The V gene is TRBV5-8, the J gene TRBJ2-1; D remains ambiguous. V shed 1 base and J shed 7 bases, with 12 bases lying between them. Germline V gives CDR1 SGHTS, CDR2 YDEGEE. The CDR3 runs 14 residues. The chain's CDR3 is CASSLLIVGNEQFF. The DNA of the CDR3 is TGTGCCAGCAGCTTGTTGATAGTCGGTAATGAGCAGTTCTTC.